This passage covers 2 T cell receptor beta chains from one sample sequenced in a study of shared clonotypes between healthy human individuals. Profiled with immunoSEQ multiplex PCR; TCRdb holds only in-frame clones, not every one. The sample has 1.6 million or so clones, about 96% seen once; the top ten hold roughly 1.1%. The sample consisted of naive CD4+ T cells sorted from blood. Specified subset: CD45RA+ positively selected. Receptors were obtained from a man aged 25-45 years in good health.

V gene TRBV29-1 combines with J gene TRBJ2-3, with 10 nucleotides matching TRBD2. The CDR3 sequence is 14 residues long. The germline gives CDR1 SQVTM, CDR2 ANQGSEA. The V gene end was trimmed by 2 bases and the J gene end by 2 bases; junction bases not matched to a gene: 1. CDR3 amino acids: CSVETSGITDTQYF. The CDR3 DNA reads TGCAGCGTTGAAACTAGCGGGATCACAGATACGCAGTATTTT.

The chain recombines TRBV5-1 with TRBJ1-5; D is uncertain. The germline V and J ends were trimmed by 2 bases and 3 bases, with 9 bases remaining between them. This CDR3 has 14 amino acids. The V gene's germline CDR1 is SGHRS and CDR2 YFSETQ. CDR3 protein: CASSFGLDNQPQHF. The CDR3 bases are TGCGCCAGCAGCTTCGGACTCGACAATCAGCCCCAGCATTTT.